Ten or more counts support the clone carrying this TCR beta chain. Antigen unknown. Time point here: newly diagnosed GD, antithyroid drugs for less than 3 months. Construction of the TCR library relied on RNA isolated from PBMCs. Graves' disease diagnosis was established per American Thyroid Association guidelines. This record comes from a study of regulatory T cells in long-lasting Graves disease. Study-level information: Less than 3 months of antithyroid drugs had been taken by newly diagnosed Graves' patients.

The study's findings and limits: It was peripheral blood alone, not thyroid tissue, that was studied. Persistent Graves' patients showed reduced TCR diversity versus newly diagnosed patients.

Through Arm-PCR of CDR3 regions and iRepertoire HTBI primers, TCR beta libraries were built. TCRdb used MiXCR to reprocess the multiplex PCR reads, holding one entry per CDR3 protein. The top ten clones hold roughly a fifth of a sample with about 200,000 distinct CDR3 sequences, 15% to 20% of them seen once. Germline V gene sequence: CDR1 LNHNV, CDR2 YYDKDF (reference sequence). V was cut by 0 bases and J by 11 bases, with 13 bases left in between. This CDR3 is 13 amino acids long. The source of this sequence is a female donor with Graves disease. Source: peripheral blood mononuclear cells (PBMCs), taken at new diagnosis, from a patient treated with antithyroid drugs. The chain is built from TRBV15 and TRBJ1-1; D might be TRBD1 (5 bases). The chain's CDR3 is CATSRDIQGWAFF. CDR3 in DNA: TGTGCCACCAGCAGAGATATTCAGGGCTGGGCTTTCTTT.